The next 27 T cell receptor beta chains were all read from a single sample in a study of T cells in Graves' hyperthyroidism and ophthalmopathy. Amplification of TCR beta CDR3 regions used RNA as the template. During a first-round RT-PCR of the TCR CDR3, the HTBI primer set was used. Each CDR3 protein gets one entry after TCRdb re-called the multiplex PCR reads with MiXCR. Found here are a few hundred thousand distinct CDR3 sequences, 35% to 55% of them singletons; the top ten hold around 7.7%. Sequenced input: peripheral blood or thyroid tissue (not recorded which). The origin of the receptors is a woman younger than 35 with Graves' hyperthyroidism.

This clonotype was seen at least ten times. The rearrangement uses TRBV2 and TRBJ1-1, with D tentatively TRBD1 (5 bases). Germline-derived CDR1 and CDR2 are SNHLY and FYNNEI. Trimming removed 5 bases from V and 7 bases from J, with 8 bases in between. The CDR3 is 11 amino acids. The CDR3 protein is CASSPDSEAFF. CDR3 coding DNA: TGTGCCAGCAGTCCAGACAGTGAAGCTTTCTTT.

Of note for this clonotype: At one boundary the junction diverges from the germline segment, which might be a read error. This sequence joins TRBV6-6 and TRBJ1-3; D unresolved. Germline loops: CDR1 MNHNY, CDR2 SVGAGI (reference sequence). The CDR3 runs to 14 residues. The DNA of the CDR3 is TGTGTCAGCAGTTACGGGGACTCTGGAAACACCATATATTTT. The encoded protein is CVSSYGDSGNTIYF.

The chain combines TRBV24-1 with TRBJ1-5; unclear D gene. The V and J ends lost 5 bases and 12 bases respectively, with 10 bases between them. CDR1 is KGHDR and CDR2 is SFDVKD in the germline V gene. This CDR3 has 11 residues. In nucleotides, the CDR3 is TGTGCCACCAGTGGAACCCGGGACCAGCATTTT. It specifies CATSGTRDQHF.

This clonotype was found many times. The chain recombines TRBV2 with TRBJ1-1; D possibly corresponds to TRBD1 (5 bases). With 7 bases removed from V and 4 bases from J, the gap between germline ends came to 10 bases. Germline loops: CDR1 SNHLY, CDR2 FYNNEI. The CDR3 contains 12 residues. The chain's CDR3 is CASTRGSTEAFF. CDR3 DNA: TGTGCCAGCACCCGGGGGAGCACTGAAGCTTTCTTT.

The chain joins TRBV25-1 to TRBJ1-2; TRBD1 matches at 8 bases. This CDR3 comprises 13 residues. Per the germline V gene, CDR1 is MGHDK and CDR2 is SYGVNS. With 6 bases clipped from V and 4 bases from J, the junction kept 4 bases outside the gene matches. The CDR3 DNA is TGTGCCAGCAGGGGACAGGTTAGCTATGGCTACACCTTC. Translating gives CASRGQVSYGYTF.

As regards this clonotype: One end of the junction varies from germline; a read error may be responsible. The V gene is TRBV20-1, the J gene TRBJ1-1; no clear D gene. The CDR3 is made up of 14 amino acids. Germline V lookup: CDR1 DFQATT, CDR2 SNEGSKA (reference sequence). CDR3 loop: CNARVETMNTEAFF. The DNA for the CDR3 is TGCAATGCTAGAGTAGAGACGATGAACACTGAAGCTTTCTTT.

This clonotype was recorded many times. The V and J genes are TRBV20-1 and TRBJ2-2; no clear D. The CDR3 length is 13 residues. Trimming pared 4 bases from V and 3 bases from J, leaving 9 bases between. Per the germline V gene, CDR1 is DFQATT and CDR2 is SNEGSKA (reference sequence). CDR3 in DNA: TGCAGTGCTATCTATAGCTACACCGGGGAGCTGTTTTTT. This gives the protein CSAIYSYTGELFF.

This clonotype was seen ten or more times. DNA of the CDR3: TGTGCCAGTAGCAAGCGAAACCCCGGGACAGGGAGCTCTGGGGCCAACGTCCTGACTTTC. Amino acids: CASSKRNPGTGSSGANVLTF. The V call is TRBV19, the J call TRBJ2-6, with 9 bases aligning to TRBD1. Germline assignment: CDR1 LNHDA and CDR2 SQIVND (reference sequence). The ends lost 6 bases at V and 0 bases at J; junction bases unmatched: 15. The CDR3 is made up of 20 amino acids. Together with reference TRBV19 and TRBJ2-6, the CDR3 gives the full variable domain: DGGITQSPKYLFRKEGQNVTLSCEQNLNHDAMYWYRQDPGQGLRLIYYSQIVNDFQKGDIAEGYSVSREKKESFPLTVTSAQKNPTAFYLCASSKRNPGTGSSGANVLTFGAGSRLTVL.

J is TRBJ2-5 and V is TRBV7-9, with D possibly being TRBD2 (7 bases). V lost 6 bases and J lost 4, with 12 bases in between. CDR3 size: 13 residues. Germline assignment: CDR1 SEHNR and CDR2 FQNEAQ (reference sequence). For the CDR3, the DNA is TGTGCCAGCAGAGTGGGGGGGCGAGAGACCCAGTACTTC. Protein: CASRVGGRETQYF.

This clonotype was seen repeatedly, ten times or more. Here the CDR3 DNA reads TGTGCCAGCAGTCTACTGAGCAATGAAAAACTGTTTTTT. It specifies CASSLLSNEKLFF. The chain is built from TRBV2 and TRBJ1-4, with D unresolved. V shed 5 bases and J shed 5 bases, with 9 bases lying between them. Germline loops: CDR1 SNHLY, CDR2 FYNNEI. This CDR3 has 13 residues.

This clonotype was seen many times. This chain links TRBV6-6 with TRBJ2-7; 9 bases line up with TRBD1. The CDR3 consists of 15 residues. With 2 bases clipped from V and 2 bases from J, the junction kept 4 bases outside the gene matches. Looked up from germline, CDR1 is MNHNY and CDR2 is SVGAGI (reference sequence). This chain's CDR3 is CASSYPQGATYEQYF. The CDR3 nucleotides read TGTGCCAGCAGTTACCCACAGGGGGCGACCTACGAGCAGTACTTC.

Ten or more counts support this clonotype. This chain connects TRBV20-1 to TRBJ2-7; possible D gene TRBD2, 7 bases. CDR3 size: 11 residues. Germline lookup yields CDR1 DFQATT and CDR2 SNEGSKA (reference sequence). CDR3 coding DNA: TGCAGAGGGGGGGAGGGCTACGAGCAGTACTTC. Its protein is CRGGEGYEQYF.

In this sample, this clonotype turned up once. The chain couples TRBV29-1 to TRBJ1-1, with a weak D call TRBD1 (5 bases). This CDR3 region has 14 residues. The germline V and J ends were trimmed by 4 bases and 2 bases, with 14 bases remaining between them. Germline-derived CDR1 and CDR2 are SQVTM and ANQGSEA. The CDR3 DNA follows: TGCAGCGTTGGGTTCCGGGGCCTCAACACTGAAGCTTTCTTT. Encoded protein: CSVGFRGLNTEAFF.

In regard to this clonotype: This may come from a read error, since a much larger clone is one base off. The chain links TRBV7-2 to TRBJ1-5; D is perhaps TRBD1 (6 bases). Germline-derived CDR1 and CDR2 are SGHTA and FQGNSA. This CDR3 region has 16 residues. In nucleotides, the CDR3 is TGTGTCAGCAGCTTAGCGAGGGGGATTAGCAATCAGCCCCAGCATTTT. It is translated as CVSSLARGISNQPQHF.

This clonotype was found many times. The DNA for the CDR3 is TGTGCCAGCAAGTCCGACGCAACTAATGAAAAACTGTTTTTT. Its translation is CASKSDATNEKLFF. This chain links TRBV2 with TRBJ1-4; D is ambiguous. The V end was cut by 7 bases, the J end by 0 bases, with 9 bases between. Germline CDR1 reads SNHLY; CDR2 reads FYNNEI. The CDR3 spans 14 residues.

This clonotype is a singleton in its sample. V gene TRBV7-9 combines with J gene TRBJ2-5, with TRBD2 as a possible D gene (6 bases). Germline CDR1 and CDR2: SEHNR and FQNEAQ (reference sequence). This CDR3 comprises 10 residues. The chain's CDR3 is CAVRRGTQYF. DNA of the CDR3: TGTGCTGTCAGGAGGGGGACCCAGTACTTC.

Remarks on this clonotype: A much larger clone differs by one base, so this may be a read error. This chain uses TRBV20-1 with TRBJ2-7; 8 bases agree with TRBD2. CDR1 is DFQATT, CDR2 SNEGSKA, per germline (reference sequence). The CDR3 length is 14 residues. Unmatched junction bases numbered 9, after V lost 5 bases and J lost 3 bases. In DNA, the CDR3 is TGCAGTGCTGATGCCAGCGGGAGCTTCTACGAGCAGTACTTC. It codes for CSADASGSFYEQYF.

Comments on this clonotype: A much bigger clone sits one base away, suggesting this may be a read error. The chain carries TRBV12-3 or TRBV12-4 and TRBJ1-2; D remains unclear. The CDR3 is 12 amino acids. Between the trimmed V and J ends, which lost 3 bases and 6 bases, there was a span of 8 bases. CDR3 region: CASSFRRNGYTF. For the CDR3, the DNA is TGTGCCAGCAGTTTTAGGAGGAATGGCTACACCTTC.

V is TRBV6-5 and J is TRBJ1-3; D is ambiguous. The V and J ends lost 0 bases and 2 bases respectively, with 8 bases between them. The CDR3 contains 15 residues. CDR1 is MNHEY and CDR2 is SVGAGI in the germline V gene. The CDR3 coding sequence is TGTGCCAGCAGTTACTCAAGAATTGCTGGAAACACCATATATTTT. Translated, it gives CASSYSRIAGNTIYF.

The rearrangement uses TRBV12-3 or TRBV12-4 and TRBJ2-5; D gene uncertain. This CDR3 contains 12 residues. Trimming removed 6 bases at V and 4 bases at J, with 9 bases between. This CDR3 is CASRHRGETQYF. CDR3 DNA: TGTGCCAGCAGGCACAGAGGAGAGACCCAGTACTTC.

This clonotype was observed many times. The V call is TRBV7-2, the J call TRBJ2-5; perhaps TRBD1 as D (6 bases). V was trimmed by 1 base and J by 4 bases, leaving 7 bases between them. This CDR3 has 13 residues. Looked up from germline, CDR1 is SGHTA and CDR2 is FQGNSA. The CDR3 here is CASSLVGAETQYF. Here the CDR3 DNA reads TGTGCCAGCAGCTTAGTGGGGGCAGAGACCCAGTACTTC.

The rearrangement links TRBV29-1 to TRBJ1-2; 8 bases are a match to TRBD1. The J segment lost 10 bases and the V segment lost 0 bases, leaving 1 base of the junction unmatched. Germline CDR1 SQVTM, CDR2 ANQGSEA. The CDR3 consists of 11 residues. CDR3 in DNA: TGCAGCGTTGAAGAGACAGGGGACTACACCTTC. This sequence encodes CSVEETGDYTF.

V is TRBV20-1 and J is TRBJ2-1; 9 nucleotides line up with TRBD2. The CDR3 loop spans 15 amino acids. Germline loops: CDR1 DFQATT, CDR2 SNEGSKA (reference sequence). V lost 4 bases, J lost 1 base, and 5 bases stayed unmatched. The CDR3 reads CSAIKTSGSYNEQFF. CDR3 DNA: TGCAGTGCTATTAAGACTAGCGGTTCCTACAATGAGCAGTTCTTC.

V is TRBV7-2 and J is TRBJ1-5, with D perhaps TRBD1 (5 bases). The germline V and J ends were trimmed by 1 base and 0 bases, with 7 bases remaining between them. The CDR3 consists of 15 residues. CDR1 SGHTA and CDR2 FQGNSA come from the germline V gene. The CDR3 nucleotides are TGTGCCAGCAGCTTAGTCAGGGATAGCAATCAGCCCCAGCATTTT. It codes for CASSLVRDSNQPQHF.

Many counts were recorded for this clonotype. The chain employs TRBV20-1 and TRBJ2-5; 12 nucleotides agree with TRBD2. CDR3 length: 15 residues. J lost 5 bases, V lost 3 bases, and 7 bases had no gene match. The germline V gene has CDR1 DFQATT and CDR2 SNEGSKA (reference sequence). This chain's CDR3 is CSASYWLAGGETQYF. DNA for the CDR3: TGCAGTGCTAGTTATTGGCTAGCGGGAGGGGAGACCCAGTACTTC.

The CDR3 coding sequence is TGTGCCAGCAGCTCAAGTGGTCCGGAGACCCAGTACTTC. Its translation is CASSSSGPETQYF. The chain couples TRBV7-2 to TRBJ2-5; no clear D. Per germline, CDR1 SGHTA and CDR2 FQGNSA. This CDR3 contains 13 residues. Trimming shortened V by 4 bases and J by 5 bases, and 11 bases separated the two germline ends. Using reference TRBV7-2 and TRBJ2-5 for the parts outside the CDR3, the full variable domain is GAGVSQSPSNKVTEKGKDVELRCDPISGHTALYWYRQSLGQGLEFLIYFQGNSAPDKSGLPSDRFSAERTGGSVSTLTIQRTQQEDSAVYLCASSSSGPETQYFGPGTRLLVL.

This chain links TRBV19 with TRBJ1-2, with D unclear. CDR3 length equals 13 residues. V lost 4 bases and J 10 bases, leaving 16 bases between the germline ends. Germline lookup yields CDR1 LNHDA and CDR2 SQIVND (reference sequence). CDR3 in DNA: TGTGCCAGTAGTAGGCGGGCCAAGGTCGACTACACCTTC. It encodes CASSRRAKVDYTF.